The 5 T cell receptor beta chains below were found in one sample sequenced in a study of T cell repertoires in cytomegalovirus infection. From the reads, TCRdb called clonotypes with MiXCR, one entry per CDR3 protein. Of more than 200,000 distinct CDR3 sequences in the sample, roughly 9.1% were seen once. Sequenced: PBMCs. These receptors came from a human donor in good health (CMV status not recorded). Some clones in this sample may be carry-over from other donors' samples.

The V gene is TRBV6-2 or TRBV6-3, the J gene TRBJ2-7; D unresolved. Trimming left V 2 bases short and J 2 bases short, with 13 bases between. The CDR3 spans 15 residues. Per the germline V gene, CDR1 is MNHEY and CDR2 is SVGEGT. The CDR3 sequence: CASSYASGAPYEQYF. The CDR3 bases are TGTGCCAGCAGTTACGCTTCGGGTGCACCCTACGAGCAGTACTTC.

The table lists this clonotype with many counts. The rearrangement uses TRBV12-3 or TRBV12-4 and TRBJ2-5; a weak D match, TRBD2 (5 bases). V lost 5 bases to trimming and J lost 7 bases, with 17 bases between them. The CDR3 covers 14 residues. This chain's CDR3 is CASSPRTPGRTQYF. The CDR3 DNA reads TGTGCCAGCAGTCCTAGGACTCCCGGCAGGACCCAGTACTTC.

Ten or more counts support this clonotype. This chain connects TRBV7-4 to TRBJ1-2, with 10 positions matching TRBD1. The V gene's germline CDR1 is SGHVT and CDR2 SQSDAQ. The ends lost 5 bases at V and 6 bases at J; junction bases unmatched: 9. CDR3 length equals 15 residues. The CDR3 nucleotides read TGTGCCAGCAGCCATTCATCGACAGGGGGCCATGGCTACACCTTC. Protein product: CASSHSSTGGHGYTF. The full variable domain, in which reference TRBV7-4 and TRBJ1-2 provide the parts outside the CDR3, is GAGVSQSPRYKVAKRGRDVALRCDSISGHVTLYWYRQTLGQGSEVLTYSQSDAQRDKSGRPSGRFSAERPERSVSTLKIQRTEQGDSAVYLCASSHSSTGGHGYTFGSGTRLTVV.

The chain links TRBV6-1 to TRBJ2-1; D may be TRBD2 (5 bases). V lost 2 bases to trimming and J lost 16 bases, with 18 bases between them. CDR1 is MNHNS and CDR2 is SASEGT in the germline V gene. The CDR3 runs to 13 residues. The CDR3 DNA reads as TGTGCCAGCAGTGAAAAGCGGTTGGAGTGGGCTTTCTTC. This codes for CASSEKRLEWAFF.

This clonotype has just a few counts. The rearrangement uses TRBV28 and TRBJ1-2; weak D call: TRBD1 (6 bases). The CDR3 spans 11 residues. The germline V gene has CDR1 MDHEN and CDR2 SYDVKM. CDR3 sequence: CAAGANYGYTF. CDR3 nucleotides: TGTGCTGCGGGGGCGAACTATGGCTACACCTTC.